The text below deals with one TCR beta chain. This was the immunoSEQ v3.0 assay at survey level. Generated by immunoSEQ multiplex PCR, the TCRdb table keeps only in-frame clones and is missing some. The sample has 20,000 to 30,000 clones, 80% to 85% seen once; the top ten hold about a sixth. The record originates from a study of long-term antiretroviral therapy in people with HIV. Study information: The earliest samples came from an era when ART typically awaited falling CD4 counts.

Per the germline V gene, CDR1 is SEHNR and CDR2 is FQNEAQ (reference sequence). Losses at the gene ends were 4 bases for V and 2 bases for J; bases not matched to a gene: 5. The CDR3 spans 16 residues. The United States was where all participants with HIV were treated. Until DNA extraction, the samples held between about 1-10 million cryopreserved PBMC. The clonotype originates from a young woman with HIV. The sequenced sample was unsorted PBMCs, obtained at the start of antiretroviral therapy, before treatment. The chain uses TRBV7-9 and TRBJ2-2; 9 bases fit TRBD2. CDR3 amino acids: CASSSPSGANTGELFF. Here the CDR3 DNA reads TGTGCCAGCAGCTCCCCTAGCGGGGCTAACACCGGGGAGCTGTTTTTT.